Listed below are T cell receptor beta chains from one sample, sequenced in a study of cytomegalovirus exposure and HLA in healthy donors. Assay: immunoSEQ multiplex PCR; the TCRdb copy retains only in-frame clones and omits some. The sample records under 200,000 clones, around 74% being singletons. Material: PBMCs. All receptors come from a female donor in good health and CMV-seronegative. Each CDR3 is given with its conserved first and last residue. The D gene is left open where the match is weak. The listing skips clone size in some rows; elsewhere it reads once, few, many or a size class.

v_call	cdr3_length	d_call	clone_size	j_call	cdr3_aa	cdr3_nt
TRBV7-3	14	-	-	TRBJ1-1	CASSGGTANTEAFF	TGTGCCAGCAGCGGGGGGACGGCGAACACTGAAGCTTTCTTT
TRBV5-6	14	TRBD1	-	TRBJ1-2	CASSLAGGQIGYTF	TGTGCCAGCAGCTTGGCCGGGGGACAGATAGGCTACACCTTC
TRBV2	14	-	-	TRBJ1-1	CASSGRVQNTEAFF	TGTGCCAGCAGTGGCCGAGTCCAGAACACTGAAGCTTTCTTT
TRBV10-1	12	TRBD1	-	TRBJ1-2	CATNDRGYGYTF	TGCGCCACAAATGACAGGGGCTATGGCTACACCTTC
TRBV5-1	13	TRBD1	few	TRBJ2-7	CASRPGTAYEQYF	TGCGCCAGCAGGCCGGGGACAGCCTACGAGCAGTACTTC
TRBV9	17	TRBD2	few	TRBJ2-5	CASSVGTSGNSQETQYF	TGTGCCAGCAGCGTGGGGACTAGCGGGAACTCCCAAGAGACCCAGTACTTC
TRBV28	13	-	once	TRBJ2-3	CASTQGRTDTQYF	TGTGCCAGCACTCAGGGGCGGACAGATACGCAGTATTTT
TRBV4-3	13	-	-	TRBJ1-1	CASSQPGSDRAFF	TGCGCCAGCAGCCAACCAGGGTCAGACCGGGCTTTCTTT
TRBV4-2	16	TRBD2	-	TRBJ2-3	CASSQDGGLAGATQYF	TGTGCCAGCAGCCAAGATGGGGGGCTAGCGGGAGCTACGCAGTATTTT
TRBV28	11	-	-	TRBJ2-7	CASSRAYEQYF	TGTGCCAGCAGCCGAGCTTACGAGCAGTACTTC
TRBV6-1	16	TRBD2	-	TRBJ2-2	CASSEVQRGGPGELFF	TGTGCCAGCAGTGAAGTTCAGCGGGGGGGCCCCGGGGAGCTGTTTTTT
TRBV5-4	13	-	-	TRBJ2-7	CASSLNGAYEQYF	TGTGCCAGCAGCTTGAACGGAGCCTACGAGCAGTACTTC
TRBV6-4	15	TRBD1	many	TRBJ2-3	CASSLTGGFTDTQYF	TGTGCCAGCAGTCTTACAGGGGGCTTCACAGATACGCAGTATTTT
TRBV7-2	14	-	-	TRBJ1-1	CASSLYHEAPEAFF	TGTGCCAGCAGCTTATATCACGAGGCCCCTGAAGCTTTCTTT
TRBV2	15	TRBD1	-	TRBJ2-5	CASRKFGTGGETQYF	TGTGCCAGCAGAAAGTTCGGGACAGGGGGCGAGACCCAGTACTTC
TRBV19	13	-	-	TRBJ2-1	CASSIVAPNEQFF	TGTGCCAGTAGTATTGTGGCACCCAATGAGCAGTTCTTC
TRBV6-1	14	TRBD1	-	TRBJ1-2	CASSDTPGGPAYTF	TGTGCCAGCAGTGACACACCAGGGGGCCCGGCCTACACCTTC
TRBV27	17	-	-	TRBJ2-7	CASSSDTSSKASYEQYF	TGTGCCAGCAGTTCCGACACCTCTAGCAAAGCCTCCTACGAGCAGTACTTC
TRBV6-5	14	TRBD2	-	TRBJ2-5	CASTPGGMEGTQYF	TGTGCCAGCACCCCGGGAGGGATGGAGGGGACCCAGTACTTC
TRBV21-1	14	-	-	TRBJ2-1	CASNLRCSYNEQFF	TGTGCCAGCAACCTCCGGTGCTCGTACAATGAGCAGTTCTTC
TRBV21-1	14	-	-	TRBJ2-5	CASSNIAGQETQYF	TGTGCCAGCAGCAACATAGCGGGCCAAGAGACCCAGTACTTC
TRBV18	15	-	-	TRBJ1-4	CASSPWRAGTEKLFF	TGTGCCAGCTCACCGTGGAGGGCAGGGACGGAAAAACTGTTTTTT
TRBV6-1	18	-	-	TRBJ2-1	CASSGPLGRVVFGNEQFF	TGTGCCAGCAGTGGACCACTGGGCAGGGTTGTGTTTGGGAATGAGCAGTTCTTC
TRBV7-2	17	TRBD2	once	TRBJ2-3	CASSLALTSGNTDTQYF	TGTGCCAGCAGCTTAGCGCTTACCAGCGGGAACACAGATACGCAGTATTTT
TRBV5-1	16	TRBD2	-	TRBJ2-7	CASSLVSGERGYEQYF	TGCGCCAGCAGCTTGGTCTCGGGGGAGCGGGGCTACGAGCAGTACTTC
TRBV28	17	TRBD1	-	TRBJ1-5	CASSTRDRTYSNQPQHF	TGTGCCAGCAGTACACGGGACAGAACATATAGCAATCAGCCCCAGCATTTT
TRBV4-2	16	-	-	TRBJ1-6	CASSQDLAGVGSPLHF	TGTGCCAGCAGCCAAGATTTGGCCGGGGTAGGCTCACCCCTCCACTTT
TRBV27	13	-	-	TRBJ2-7	CASSSAGPYEQYF	TGTGCCAGCAGTTCAGCGGGTCCCTACGAGCAGTACTTC
TRBV4-1	15	TRBD1	few	TRBJ2-7	CASSHPGTGRYEQYF	TGCGCCAGCAGCCATCCCGGGACAGGTCGATACGAGCAGTACTTC
TRBV9	16	-	-	TRBJ2-5	CASSKTPQAFQETQYF	TGTGCCAGCAGCAAGACTCCACAGGCTTTCCAAGAGACCCAGTACTTC